The 30 T cell receptor beta chains listed next were all sequenced from one sample in a study of early T cells in non-severe SARS-CoV-2 infection. TCRdb analysed the 5' RACE reads with MiXCR anew, one entry per CDR3 protein. The repertoire holds 50,000 to 70,000 distinct CDR3 sequences, with about an eighth as singletons. Sequencing was done on a sample of whole blood. The origin of the receptors is an adult who was a healthcare worker with PCR-confirmed SARS-CoV-2 infection or an uninfected control (not recorded which).

This clonotype was recorded many times. This rearrangement joins TRBV5-1 to TRBJ2-2; perhaps TRBD2 as D (5 bases). Trimming removed 3 bases at V and 1 base at J, with 7 bases between. Germline CDR1 SGHRS, CDR2 YFSETQ. This CDR3 contains 14 residues. CDR3 DNA: TGCGCCAGCAGCTCACGGGGGAACACCGGGGAGCTGTTTTTT. This codes for CASSSRGNTGELFF.

As to this clonotype: A much larger clone differs by one base, so this may be a read error. The chain couples TRBV20-1 to TRBJ2-7, with TRBD1 identical over 11 bases. Germline values: CDR1 DFQATT, CDR2 SNEGSKA (reference sequence). V gave up 7 bases and J gave up 4 bases; unmatched junction bases: 6. The CDR3 totals 13 residues. The DNA of the CDR3 is TGCAGTGTGTTTGGGACAGGGGGGTACGAGCAGTACTTC. It specifies CSVFGTGGYEQYF.

This clonotype was observed a few times. The chain uses TRBV28 and TRBJ2-7; TRBD2 aligns across 11 bases. This CDR3 region has 14 residues. Trimming removed 4 bases from V and 6 bases from J; junction bases left unmatched: 5. CDR1 and CDR2 from the germline V gene are MDHEN and SYDVKM. The CDR3 here is CASSSPGLAGEQYF. CDR3 bases: TGTGCCAGCAGTTCCCCAGGACTAGCGGGCGAGCAGTACTTC.

The chain couples TRBV18 to TRBJ1-1; D unresolved. V lost 1 base and J 7 bases, leaving 13 bases between the germline ends. The V gene's germline CDR1 is KGHSH and CDR2 LQKENI. The length of the CDR3 is 14 residues. The CDR3 sequence: CASSPLNLGNEAFF. The CDR3 nucleotides are TGTGCCAGCTCACCACTGAACCTTGGTAATGAAGCTTTCTTT.

This clonotype was detected many times. This chain joins TRBV19 and TRBJ1-6; TRBD1 agrees at 9 bases. The germline CDR1 and CDR2 sequences are LNHDA and SQIVND (reference sequence). This CDR3 comprises 15 residues. Trimming removed 4 bases from V and 9 bases from J; junction bases left unmatched: 7. CDR3: CASSTGQGRSSPLHF. In nucleotides, the CDR3 is TGTGCCAGTAGTACGGGACAGGGACGCTCTTCACCCCTCCACTTT.

This clonotype occurred many times. The V call is TRBV6-1, the J call TRBJ2-2; no firm D call. Per the germline V gene, CDR1 is MNHNS and CDR2 is SASEGT. This CDR3 has 14 amino acids. Trimming took off 5 bases at V and 6 bases at J, with 13 bases between the two ends. In nucleotides, the CDR3 is TGTGCCAGCAGTCCCAGATACAGCCCCGGGGAGCTGTTTTTT. It encodes CASSPRYSPGELFF.

This clonotype turned up a few times. The chain uses TRBV3-1 and TRBJ1-2; 8 nucleotides agree with TRBD1. From germline, CDR1 is LGHDT and CDR2 YNNKEL (reference sequence). V was pared by 1 base and J by 1 base, with 5 bases of the junction left unmatched. This CDR3 region has 16 residues. The CDR3 sequence: CASSQAGQGGNYGYTF. The CDR3 nucleotides read TGTGCCAGCAGCCAAGCCGGACAGGGAGGTAACTATGGCTACACCTTC.

Only a few counts were recorded for this clonotype. V usage is TRBV3-1 and J usage is TRBJ1-5; perhaps TRBD1 as D (5 bases). CDR3 length: 13 residues. The germline V and J ends were trimmed by 1 base and 9 bases, with 10 bases remaining between them. The V gene's germline CDR1 is LGHDT and CDR2 YNNKEL (reference sequence). The CDR3 DNA is TGTGCCAGCAGCCAAGGGGCCCAGGGGCCCCAGCATTTT. This codes for CASSQGAQGPQHF.

In this sample, this clonotype turned up many times. This chain uses TRBV6-1 with TRBJ2-7; D not certain. The CDR3 contains 14 residues. The germline V gene encodes CDR1 MNHNS and CDR2 SASEGT. The V and J ends lost 1 base and 10 bases respectively, with 17 bases between them. CDR3 sequence (DNA): TGTGCCAGCAGTGAAGTGGTCCGGGCCCTTCGTCAGTACTTC. This translates into CASSEVVRALRQYF.

This chain connects TRBV11-2 to TRBJ2-3, with D unresolved. CDR3 length equals 13 residues. CDR1 and CDR2 from the germline V gene are SGHAT and FQNNGV. Trimming removed 5 bases from V and 2 bases from J, with 8 bases in between. The CDR3 sequence: CASSTVDTDTQYF. DNA for the CDR3: TGTGCCAGCAGCACAGTCGACACAGATACGCAGTATTTT.

The chain links TRBV27 to TRBJ1-1; D not resolved. Germline V lookup: CDR1 MNHEY, CDR2 SMNVEV (reference sequence). Trimming stripped 6 bases from V and 1 base from J, with 9 bases between. The length of the CDR3 is 13 residues. For the CDR3, the DNA is TGTGCCAGCAGCAGGCGGGGGAACACTGAAGCTTTCTTT. Its translation is CASSRRGNTEAFF.

This clonotype was seen at least ten times. The rearrangement joins TRBV6-6 to TRBJ2-7; 10 nucleotides agree with TRBD1. This CDR3 is 15 amino acids long. The trim removed 2 bases at V and 5 bases at J, leaving 6 bases unmatched. The germline V gene encodes CDR1 MNHNY and CDR2 SVGAGI (reference sequence). CDR3: CASSYTGTGDHEQYF. CDR3 DNA: TGTGCCAGCAGTTACACCGGGACAGGGGACCACGAGCAGTACTTC.

The V and J genes are TRBV28 and TRBJ2-7, with TRBD1 matching over 8 bases. Germline-derived CDR1 and CDR2 are MDHEN and SYDVKM. This CDR3 region has 15 residues. Trimming removed 7 bases from V and 4 bases from J; junction bases left unmatched: 12. The DNA of the CDR3 is TGTGCCAGCACCCTGACGCAGGGGGCGGGATACGAGCAGTACTTC. This codes for CASTLTQGAGYEQYF.

The chain combines TRBV29-1 with TRBJ2-1; D is undetermined. The CDR3 runs 13 residues. Trimming left V 0 bases short and J 8 bases short, with 11 bases between. Germline loops: CDR1 SQVTM, CDR2 ANQGSEA. The CDR3 DNA sequence: TGCAGCGTTGAAGAGCAAGAAGGGTATGAGCAGTTCTTC. Translated: CSVEEQEGYEQFF.

This clonotype has at least ten counts. The chain uses TRBV28 and TRBJ2-1; no clear D. V dropped 6 bases and J dropped 2 bases, with 14 bases sitting between them. The CDR3 contains 15 residues. Germline V CDR1 and CDR2: MDHEN, SYDVKM. The DNA of the CDR3 is TGTGCCAGCAGACTCGGTGGTCTAGCCTACAATGAGCAGTTCTTC. It yields the protein CASRLGGLAYNEQFF.

The J gene is TRBJ2-3, the V gene TRBV7-3; no clear D. Germline loops: CDR1 SGHTA, CDR2 FQGTGA. This CDR3 spans 13 amino acids. With 2 bases removed from V and 3 bases from J, the gap between germline ends came to 6 bases. The CDR3 is CASSLAVTDTQYF. The DNA of the CDR3 is TGTGCCAGCAGCTTAGCTGTGACAGATACGCAGTATTTT.

This clonotype was found a few times. This chain links TRBV2 with TRBJ2-7; maybe TRBD1 (6 bases). Germline CDR1 is SNHLY and CDR2 is FYNNEI. The V and J ends lost 6 bases and 5 bases respectively, with 17 bases between them. The CDR3 extends over 14 amino acids. The chain's CDR3 is CASSDQGYADEQYF. CDR3 nucleotides: TGTGCCAGCAGCGACCAGGGGTACGCGGACGAGCAGTACTTC. The full variable domain, in which reference TRBV2 and TRBJ2-7 provide the parts outside the CDR3, is EPEVTQTPSHQVTQMGQEVILRCVPISNHLYFYWYRQILGQKVEFLVSFYNNEISEKSEIFDDQFSVERPDGSNFTLKIRSTKLEDSAMYFCASSDQGYADEQYFGPGTRLTVT.

In its sample, this clonotype was seen many times. The V gene is TRBV5-1, the J gene TRBJ1-5; D is ambiguous. Trimming left V 0 bases short and J 7 bases short, with 11 bases between. CDR1 SGHRS and CDR2 YFSETQ come from the germline V gene. The CDR3 has 14 residues. The CDR3 nucleotides read TGCGCCAGCAGCTTGGATCAAGCAGGCCAGCCCCAGCATTTT. This gives the protein CASSLDQAGQPQHF. The complete variable domain, with remaining parts taken from reference TRBV5-1 and TRBJ1-5, reads KAGVTQTPRYLIKTRGQQVTLSCSPISGHRSVSWYQQTPGQGLQFLFEYFSETQRNKGNFPGRFSGRQFSNSRSEMNVSTLELGDSALYLCASSLDQAGQPQHFGDGTRLSIL.

The rearrangement uses TRBV28 and TRBJ1-2; unclear D gene. The V and J ends lost 5 bases and 2 bases respectively, with 15 bases between them. The CDR3 spans 15 residues. CDR1 is MDHEN and CDR2 is SYDVKM in the germline V gene. As DNA, the CDR3 is TGTGCCAGCAGTCCCTTAGGAGCGACGAACTATGGCTACACCTTC. Its protein product is CASSPLGATNYGYTF.

The chain combines TRBV5-4 with TRBJ2-1, with 8 bases lining up with TRBD2. Germline-derived CDR1 and CDR2 are SGHNT and YYREEE (reference sequence). V lost 2 bases to trimming and J lost 3 bases; unmatched junction nucleotides: 4. The CDR3 spans 15 residues. The CDR3 reads CASSFERELYNEQFF. The CDR3 DNA is TGTGCCAGCAGCTTCGAGCGGGAGCTCTACAATGAGCAGTTCTTC. Drawing the rest from reference TRBV5-4 and TRBJ2-1, the complete variable domain is ETGVTQSPTHLIKTRGQQVTLRCSSQSGHNTVSWYQQALGQGPQFIFQYYREEENGRGNFPPRFSGLQFPNYSSELNVNALELDDSALYLCASSFERELYNEQFFGPGTRLTVL.

Comment on this clonotype: A read error may explain this, as a much larger clone is one base away. This chain uses TRBV11-2 with TRBJ2-5; tentatively, D is TRBD1 (5 bases). CDR1 SGHAT and CDR2 FQNNGV come from the germline V gene. The CDR3 is 14 amino acids. The DNA of the CDR3 is TGTGCCAGCACCTTGAGGTCAGGACAAGATACCCAGTACTTC. This encodes CASTLRSGQDTQYF. Full variable domain (remainder filled in from reference TRBV11-2 and TRBJ2-5): EAGVAQSPRYKIIEKRQSVAFWCNPISGHATLYWYQQILGQGPKLLIQFQNNGVVDDSQLPKDRFSAERLKGVDSTLKIQPAKLEDSAVYLCASTLRSGQDTQYFGPGTRLLVL.

This clonotype was found many times. This rearrangement joins TRBV11-2 to TRBJ2-7, with TRBD2 matching 7 bases. After removal of 4 bases from V and 4 bases from J, the junction contained 7 bases not matched to a gene. The CDR3 sequence is 14 residues long. Germline CDR1 reads SGHAT; CDR2 reads FQNNGV. The CDR3 nucleotides are TGTGCCAGCAGCTCCCCCCAAGCGGGGTACGAGCAGTACTTC. Translated: CASSSPQAGYEQYF.

The chain is built from TRBV7-9 and TRBJ2-3; TRBD2 agrees at 12 bases. Germline V gene sequence: CDR1 SEHNR, CDR2 FQNEAQ (reference sequence). There are 17 residues in the CDR3. The V and J ends lost 4 bases and 3 bases, in that order; junction bases with no gene match: 8. The CDR3, as DNA: TGTGCCAGCAGCTCCAGACTAGCGGGGGATAATACAGATACGCAGTATTTT. Its protein product is CASSSRLAGDNTDTQYF.

This clonotype occurred a few times. The chain recombines TRBV6-2 or TRBV6-3 with TRBJ2-3; 10 bases match TRBD2. CDR1 and CDR2 (germline): MNHEY, SVGEGT. This CDR3 is 18 amino acids long. J was trimmed by 6 bases and V by 4 bases; bases with no gene match: 16. The CDR3 sequence: CASSLLASGGSTTDTQYF. CDR3 sequence (DNA): TGTGCCAGCAGTTTACTGGCTAGCGGGGGTTCTACGACGGATACGCAGTATTTT.

This clonotype has a handful of counts. V gene TRBV11-2 combines with J gene TRBJ2-1; D is perhaps TRBD1 (5 bases). In germline, CDR1 is SGHAT, CDR2 FQNNGV. V was clipped by 2 bases and J by 6 bases, with 11 bases between them. The length of the CDR3 is 14 residues. The DNA of the CDR3 is TGTGCCAGCAGCTTACAGGGAAGTGGCAATGAGCAGTTCTTC. Its protein product is CASSLQGSGNEQFF.

In DNA form, the CDR3 reads TGTGCCAGCAGTTCAAGGGAAGGCGCTGAAGCTTTCTTT. This sequence encodes CASSSREGAEAFF. The chain carries TRBV6-5 and TRBJ1-1; D is unresolved. Trimming stripped 4 bases from V and 6 bases from J, with 12 bases between. CDR1 and CDR2 (germline): MNHEY, SVGAGI. The CDR3 covers 13 residues.

This chain uses TRBV5-1 with TRBJ2-7; D is unclear. This CDR3 has 13 amino acids. V gave up 2 bases and J gave up 3 bases, with 9 bases separating them. The germline V gene encodes CDR1 SGHRS and CDR2 YFSETQ. The CDR3 bases are TGCGCCAGCAGCTTAATCCCCCTCTACGAGCAGTACTTC. Residues: CASSLIPLYEQYF. The variable domain in full, with the rest retrieved from reference TRBV5-1 and TRBJ2-7, is KAGVTQTPRYLIKTRGQQVTLSCSPISGHRSVSWYQQTPGQGLQFLFEYFSETQRNKGNFPGRFSGRQFSNSRSEMNVSTLELGDSALYLCASSLIPLYEQYFGPGTRLTVT.

This clonotype was recorded many times. The chain couples TRBV3-1 to TRBJ2-2; 10 nucleotides match TRBD2. This CDR3 comprises 16 residues. V was clipped by 5 bases and J by 4 bases; unmatched bases: 7. Looked up from germline, CDR1 is LGHDT and CDR2 is YNNKEL (reference sequence). This CDR3 is CASSLSGRAVTGELFF. CDR3 nucleotides: TGTGCCAGCAGCTTGAGCGGGAGGGCGGTCACCGGGGAGCTGTTTTTT.

This clonotype was picked up many times. The rearrangement uses TRBV10-2 and TRBJ2-2; tentative D call: TRBD1 (6 bases). The germline CDR1 and CDR2 sequences are WSHSY and SAAADI. The CDR3 extends over 16 amino acids. V shed 6 bases and J shed 0 bases, with 14 bases lying between them. The CDR3 coding sequence is TGCGCCAGCAGCCAAGACAGGTACCCGAACACCGGGGAGCTGTTTTTT. Amino acid sequence: CASSQDRYPNTGELFF.

The V and J genes are TRBV7-6 and TRBJ2-5; D assignment may be TRBD1 or TRBD2 (5 bases each). The CDR3 runs 12 residues. V was pared by 3 bases and J by 4 bases, with 6 bases between. Looked up from germline, CDR1 is SGHVS and CDR2 is FNYEAQ. The CDR3 nucleotides read TGTGCCAGCAGCTTGGGGGTAGAGACCCAGTACTTC. This translates into CASSLGVETQYF.